This T cell receptor (beta chain) comes out of a study of blood T cell repertoires in COVID-19. J lost 6 bases, V lost 6 bases, and 7 bases had no gene match. The germline V gene encodes CDR1 SQVTM and CDR2 ANQGSEA. The CDR3 is 12 residues long. The data were produced by immunoSEQ multiplex PCR, yet TCRdb's version contains in-frame clones alone and is incomplete. The data show about 210,000 clones, roughly 90% seen once. This receptor was taken from a man aged 18-30 years with acute COVID-19. The chain couples TRBV29-1 to TRBJ1-2; 7 nucleotides align to TRBD1. The sequenced sample was PBMCs or T cells enriched from blood (not recorded which). CDR3 nucleotide sequence: TGCAGCGTGGCCGGACAGGCGGATGGCTACACCTTC. Its translation is CSVAGQADGYTF.